The clone carrying this T cell receptor beta chain was seen only a few times. Its antigen is not known. The V and J ends lost 0 bases and 3 bases, in that order; junction bases with no gene match: 2. From germline, CDR1 is SEHNR and CDR2 FQNEAQ (reference sequence). This CDR3 spans 16 amino acids. Noted treatment: approximately nine-day PBMC culture with coronavirus spike peptide pools or control peptides (ViraFEST assay). This sample stems from a study of vaccination and CD4 T cells after COVID-19. The wider study: Taking of post-vaccine samples occurred a median approximately 70 days after dose two (range 14 to 241).

The study sequenced cultured CD4+ T cell DNA using the Oncomine TCR Beta short-read assay. TCRdb re-called the PCR reads with MiXCR, one entry per CDR3 protein. The table includes over 20,000 distinct CDR3 sequences, 38% detected once. This material consisted of CD4+ T cells from blood, cultured in vitro, taken before SARS-CoV-2 vaccination. This TCR came from a human donor who received a COVID-19 vaccine. The V call is TRBV7-9, the J call TRBJ1-4; 9 bases are shared with TRBD1. CDR3 nucleotide sequence: TGTGCCAGCAGCTTAGCGAGACAGGGGGCTAATGAAAAACTGTTTTTT. It specifies CASSLARQGANEKLFF. Combining the CDR3 with reference TRBV7-9 and TRBJ1-4 gives the whole variable domain DTGVSQNPRHKITKRGQNVTFRCDPISEHNRLYWYRQTLGQGPEFLTYFQNEAQLEKSRLLSDRFSAERPKGSFSTLEIQRTEQGDSAMYLCASSLARQGANEKLFFGSGTQLSVL.